One T cell receptor (beta chain) is described in this entry. Using immunoSEQ multiplex PCR, the repertoire was profiled, and TCRdb retains in-frame clones only, with some absent. There are 45,000 to 55,000 clones in the sample; about 80% occur only once, and under 2% lies in the top ten. The entry originates in a study of OX40 agonist ivuxolimab in advanced cancers. Study background: Dosing consisted of intravenous ivuxolimab at 0.01 to 10 mg/kg every 2 weeks.

Germline V lookup: CDR1 SGHTA, CDR2 FQGNSA. Trimming left V 4 bases short and J 0 bases short, with 10 bases between. The CDR3 sequence is 14 residues long. The receptor comes from an adult with an advanced solid tumor such as melanoma, head and neck, liver or kidney cancer. The material sequenced was CD4+ or CD8+ T cells sorted from blood, taken in a trial of the OX40 agonist ivuxolimab. The chain recombines TRBV7-2 with TRBJ2-7; D is undetermined. The CDR3 DNA is TGTGCCAGCAGCTCTGGATTTAGCTCCTACGAGCAGTACTTC. Its protein is CASSSGFSSYEQYF.